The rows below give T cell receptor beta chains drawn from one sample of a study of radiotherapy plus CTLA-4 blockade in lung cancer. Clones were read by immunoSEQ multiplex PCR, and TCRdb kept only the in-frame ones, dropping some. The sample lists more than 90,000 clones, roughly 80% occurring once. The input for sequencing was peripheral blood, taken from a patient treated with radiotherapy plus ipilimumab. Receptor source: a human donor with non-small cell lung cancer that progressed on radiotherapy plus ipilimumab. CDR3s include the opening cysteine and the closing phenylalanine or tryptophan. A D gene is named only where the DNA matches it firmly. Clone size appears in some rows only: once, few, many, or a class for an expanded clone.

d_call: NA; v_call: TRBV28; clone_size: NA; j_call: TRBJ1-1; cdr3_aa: CASQGSTEAFF; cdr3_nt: TGTGCCAGCCAGGGTAGCACTGAAGCTTTCTTT
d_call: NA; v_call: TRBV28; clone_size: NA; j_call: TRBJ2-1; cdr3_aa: CASSPLGLRTKDEQFF; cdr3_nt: TGTGCCAGCAGTCCATTGGGACTGAGAACGAAGGATGAGCAGTTCTTC
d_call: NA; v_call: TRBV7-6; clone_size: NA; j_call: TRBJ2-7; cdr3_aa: CASSLGGAVSYEQYF; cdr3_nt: TGTGCCAGCAGCTTAGGGGGGGCGGTCTCCTACGAGCAGTACTTC
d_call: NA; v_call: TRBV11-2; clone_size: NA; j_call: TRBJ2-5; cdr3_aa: CASNPSAQETQYF; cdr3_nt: TGTGCCAGCAACCCAAGCGCCCAAGAGACCCAGTACTTC
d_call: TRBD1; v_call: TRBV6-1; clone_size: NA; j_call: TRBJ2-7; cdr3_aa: CASRPGQGTTYEQYF; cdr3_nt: TGTGCCAGCAGGCCGGGACAGGGCACAACCTACGAGCAGTACTTC
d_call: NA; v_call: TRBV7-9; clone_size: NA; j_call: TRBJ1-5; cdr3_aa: CASSLGAMAQHF; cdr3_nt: TGTGCCAGCAGCTTAGGGGCGATGGCCCAGCATTTT
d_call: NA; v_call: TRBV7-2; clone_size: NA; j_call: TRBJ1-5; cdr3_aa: CASSLATGIGQPQHF; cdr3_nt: TGTGCCAGCAGCTTAGCTACAGGGATTGGTCAGCCCCAGCATTTT
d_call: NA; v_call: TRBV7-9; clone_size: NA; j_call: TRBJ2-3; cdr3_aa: CASSLMSGMRDTQYF; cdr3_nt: TGTGCCAGCAGCTTAATGTCAGGGATGAGAGATACGCAGTATTTT
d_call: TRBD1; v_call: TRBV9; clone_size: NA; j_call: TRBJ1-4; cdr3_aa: CASSGGQGRTNEKLFF; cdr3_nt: TGTGCCAGCAGCGGGGGACAGGGGAGAACTAATGAAAAACTGTTTTTT
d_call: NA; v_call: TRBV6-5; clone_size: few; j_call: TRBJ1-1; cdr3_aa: CASILRGSGTEAFF; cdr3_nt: TGTGCCAGCATTTTACGGGGATCGGGCACTGAAGCTTTCTTT
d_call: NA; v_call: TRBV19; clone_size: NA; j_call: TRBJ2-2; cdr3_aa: CASRWVLNTGELFF; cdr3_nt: TGTGCCAGTAGGTGGGTTTTGAACACCGGGGAGCTGTTTTTT
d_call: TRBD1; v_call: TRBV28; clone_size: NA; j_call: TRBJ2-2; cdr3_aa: CASSEDRDYTGELFF; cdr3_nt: TGTGCCAGCTCCGAGGACAGGGATTACACCGGGGAGCTGTTTTTT
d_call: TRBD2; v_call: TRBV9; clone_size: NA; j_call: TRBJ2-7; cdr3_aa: CASSGTREVDYEQYF; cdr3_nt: TGTGCCAGCAGCGGTACACGGGAGGTAGACTACGAGCAGTACTTC
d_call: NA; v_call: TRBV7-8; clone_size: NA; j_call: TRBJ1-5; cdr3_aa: CASSLLLGDSSNQPQHF; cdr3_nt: TGTGCCAGCAGCTTATTACTCGGAGACTCTAGCAATCAGCCCCAGCATTTT